Reported below is one T cell receptor (beta chain). The data originate from a study of OX40 agonist ivuxolimab in advanced cancers. The wider study: At under 85% male, the cohort had a mean age of 60 years, ranging from about 23 to 79. Partial responses were achieved by three patients, one with hepatocellular carcinoma and two with cutaneous melanoma.

Method: immunoSEQ multiplex PCR; TCRdb's copy keeps in-frame clones and lacks some. This sample has approximately 31,000 clones, with 89% found just once. The length of the CDR3 is 14 residues. The V end was cut by 2 bases, the J end by 7 bases, with 12 bases between. CDR1 and CDR2 (germline): SGHNT, YYREEE (reference sequence). J is TRBJ2-2 and V is TRBV5-4; D tentatively reads TRBD1 or TRBD2 (5 bases each). Here the sequenced sample was CD4+ or CD8+ T cells sorted from blood, taken in a trial of the OX40 agonist ivuxolimab. This clonotype originated in an adult with an advanced solid tumor such as melanoma, head and neck, liver or kidney cancer. The CDR3 DNA follows: TGTGCCAGCAGCTTCCCAGGGACGGACGGGGAGCTGTTTTTT. Translation gives CASSFPGTDGELFF. Combining the CDR3 with reference TRBV5-4 and TRBJ2-2 gives the whole variable domain ETGVTQSPTHLIKTRGQQVTLRCSSQSGHNTVSWYQQALGQGPQFIFQYYREEENGRGNFPPRFSGLQFPNYSSELNVNALELDDSALYLCASSFPGTDGELFFGEGSRLTVL.